Following are 4 T cell receptor beta chains from one sample sequenced in a study of T cell changes during pregnancy in multiple sclerosis (dated 2019 in TCRdb). The library was obtained by the immunoSEQ multiplex PCR assay. TCRdb provides this immuneACCESS table in a form limited to in-frame rearrangements. Some clones are lacking; in checked studies, under half of them reflect an unresolved V gene, and why the rest are absent is not known. In this sample the table shows about 99,000 clones, 92% of which occur a single time. The ten top clones hold about 0.93% of the sample. This sample comprised peripheral blood, obtained after pregnancy. The origin of the receptors is a female donor with multiple sclerosis, enrolled in a pregnancy study.

V and J are TRBV7-2 and TRBJ2-3, with a weak D call TRBD2 (6 bases). Germline values: CDR1 SGHTA, CDR2 FQGNSA. The CDR3 consists of 14 residues. Trimming cost V 1 base and J 6 bases, with 11 bases left between them. The DNA for the CDR3 is TGTGCCAGCAGCTTAGGACGGAGGGCGGATACGCAGTATTTT. Residues: CASSLGRRADTQYF.

The chain has TRBV5-1 and TRBJ1-2; perhaps TRBD1 as D (5 bases). The CDR3 consists of 15 residues. Looked up from germline, CDR1 is SGHRS and CDR2 is YFSETQ. Between the trimmed V and J ends, which lost 0 bases and 0 bases, there was a span of 9 bases. In DNA, the CDR3 is TGCGCCAGCAGCTTGGTGGGGCAAACTAACTATGGCTACACCTTC. This codes for CASSLVGQTNYGYTF.

CDR3 sequence reads: CASSVLAGGSYEQYF. The CDR3 DNA is TGTGCCAGCAGTGTCTTAGCGGGAGGATCCTACGAGCAGTACTTC. This chain joins TRBV6-1 and TRBJ2-7; 10 bases are shared with TRBD2. The CDR3 loop spans 15 amino acids. V was pared by 4 bases and J by 1 base, with 4 bases of the junction left unmatched. Germline CDR1 is MNHNS and CDR2 is SASEGT.

This chain connects TRBV5-1 to TRBJ2-2; the D is unclear. CDR1 SGHRS and CDR2 YFSETQ come from the germline V gene. CDR3 size: 17 residues. Trimming took off 2 bases at V and 0 bases at J, with 14 bases between the two ends. In DNA form, the CDR3 reads TGCGCCAGCAGCTTTCAGGCACAGCCCGCGAACACCGGGGAGCTGTTTTTT. This encodes CASSFQAQPANTGELFF. Supplemented by reference TRBV5-1 and TRBJ2-2, the full variable domain reads KAGVTQTPRYLIKTRGQQVTLSCSPISGHRSVSWYQQTPGQGLQFLFEYFSETQRNKGNFPGRFSGRQFSNSRSEMNVSTLELGDSALYLCASSFQAQPANTGELFFGEGSRLTVL.